This T cell receptor beta chain originates from a study of CD8 T cells in Susac syndrome (dated by TCRdb to between 2018 and 2021). In the study overall: Repertoire sequencing was used to test whether CD8+ T cell activation and differentiation in Susac syndrome was antigen driven. Clonality of the CD8+ T cell repertoire was compared between about a dozen healthy donors, approximately 14 Susac syndrome patients and 15 or so multiple sclerosis patients. Summary of the overall study and its limitations: The TCR sequencing and HLA analysis was acknowledged to have included a relatively small number of individuals.

On this clonotype itself: Its antigen specificity is not known. Base-call qualities are not available, and no considerably larger clone is one nucleotide away.

RNA was extracted with the RNeasy kit and about 0.5 to 1 ug was reverse transcribed using random hexamers. The immunoSEQ multiplex PCR assay, which covers 54 Vbeta and 13 Jbeta segments, was used to amplify TCR beta CDR3 regions. To correct PCR amplification bias, a synthetic template baseline was used for both primer optimization and computational correction. Regarding the original processing steps: Reads were annotated to V, D and J genes according to IMGT and were analyzed with immunoSEQ Analyzer, with only productive sequences retained. To calculate clonality, Shannon entropy was normalized by log2 of the number of productive unique sequences and then subtracted from one. For each patient and control, public and private clones were evaluated among the 100 most prevalent clones. A clone was defined as Susac-specific if it was absent from the healthy and MS cohorts, from some 1,100 published viral clones and from other ImmuneACCESS disease sequences. The public reads were quality trimmed at Q25 with fastp and then assembled into clones with MiXCR by TCRdb, keeping productive beta chains. Identical CDR3 protein sequences are pooled into one entry, listed with their most common genes and DNA. The V and J calls were not made by the authors but by TCRdb's processing. The sample profile shows hundreds of thousands of distinct CDR3 sequences; around 85% of them were found once. Approximately 0.12% of the sample comes from the top ten.

High-throughput TCR beta sequencing profiled peripheral blood CD8+ and CD4+ T cells from healthy donors, Susac syndrome patients and multiple sclerosis patients. Treatment-naive patients with stable or active relapsing-remitting disease fulfilling revised McDonald criteria were used as multiple sclerosis controls. CD8+ TEMRA cells were enriched by FACS, while bulk CD8+ and CD4+ T cells were purified by magnetic negative isolation. Blood was collected in EDTA tubes and processed within 24 hours, with PBMCs isolated through density gradient centrifugation. PBMCs intended for TCR sequencing were cryopreserved in liquid nitrogen and were subsequently thawed in a 37 degrees C water bath. A purity of at least 90% was achieved for sorted or isolated CD4+, CD8+ and CD8+ TEMRA cells. The junction shows trimming of 3 bases on V and 0 bases on J, plus 5 bases between the germline ends. The CDR3 contains 13 residues, cysteine and phenylalanine counted. CDR3 DNA is the only sequence kept; it has 39 bases, read in frame from the first base. The germline V gene (reference sequence) provides CDR1 MNHEY and CDR2 SMNVEV.

The receptor was isolated from a human donor with multiple sclerosis. The chain is encoded by TRBV27 joined to TRBJ2-5; the D gene is unclear. The material sequenced was CD8+ T cells from PBMCs. The DNA sequence is given as TGTGCCAGCAGTTTTAATCACCAAGAGACCCAGTACTTC. Its amino acids are CASSFNHQETQYF.